These 15 T cell receptor beta chains were sequenced from one sample in a study of blood T cells in healthy people across ages. The use of a sample-barcoded 5' primer and a J-beta primer mix characterized a second PCR of about 7 to 12 cycles. MiXCR, run by TCRdb on the 5' RACE reads, gives a single entry per CDR3 protein. Here the sample spans about 1.6 million distinct CDR3 sequences, about 32% being singletons. Sequenced material: blood. The receptors stem from a woman in her 30s in good health.

This clonotype was picked up a small number of times. The rearrangement uses TRBV14 and TRBJ2-1; D is possibly TRBD2 (5 bases). The CDR3 spans 15 residues. The V gene's germline CDR1 is SGHDN and CDR2 FVKESK. Trimming pared 0 bases from V and 13 bases from J, leaving 19 bases between. Written as DNA, the CDR3 is TGTGCCAGCAGCCAAGATTGGTCGTATGGGAGCCAACAGTTCTTC. It translates to CASSQDWSYGSQQFF. Full variable domain (rest looked up from reference TRBV14 and TRBJ2-1): EAGVTQFPSHSVIEKGQTVTLRCDPISGHDNLYWYRRVMGKEIKFLLHFVKESKQDESGMPNNRFLAERTGGTYSTLKVQPAELEDSGVYFCASSQDWSYGSQQFFGPGTRLTVL.

This clonotype was seen only once. This sequence may be a read error, since a much larger clone differs from it by one base. The chain carries TRBV29-1 and TRBJ2-5; D is perhaps TRBD1 (5 bases). This CDR3 has 13 residues. Germline V CDR1 and CDR2: SQVTM, ANQGSEA. Here the CDR3 DNA reads TGCGGCGTTGACAGCGCAATTCAAGAGACCCAGTACTTC. It codes for CGVDSAIQETQYF.

This clonotype came up a few times. This chain links TRBV3-1 with TRBJ2-1; TRBD1 agrees at 7 bases. Looked up from germline, CDR1 is LGHDT and CDR2 is YNNKEL (reference sequence). J was trimmed by 6 bases and V by 3 bases; bases with no gene match: 5. The CDR3 length is 14 residues. The CDR3 region has the DNA TGTGCCAGCAGCCATAACAGGGGAGTCAATGAGCAGTTCTTC. Translated: CASSHNRGVNEQFF.

This clonotype has a handful of counts. Germline is not matched at one junction end, which may reflect a read error. This chain links TRBV18 with TRBJ2-5; 8 bases agree with TRBD1. Germline values: CDR1 KGHSH, CDR2 LQKENI. The CDR3 totals 13 residues. CDR3 coding DNA: TGTGTCAGCTCACCTCAGGGGGCGCAGACCCAGTACTTC. It encodes CVSSPQGAQTQYF.

This clonotype was detected a few times. CDR3 in amino acids: CATSPGQQNQPQHF. CDR3 DNA sequence: TGTGCCACCAGCCCGGGACAGCAGAATCAGCCCCAGCATTTT. J is TRBJ1-5 and V is TRBV15, with 7 nucleotides matching TRBD1. Germline lookup yields CDR1 LNHNV and CDR2 YYDKDF (reference sequence). This CDR3 comprises 14 residues. V shed 5 bases, J shed 4 bases, and the junction held 5 bases outside the gene matches.

The chain has TRBV28 and TRBJ1-2; no definite D call. The CDR3 loop spans 12 amino acids. CDR1 and CDR2 from the germline V gene are MDHEN and SYDVKM. For the CDR3, the DNA is TGTGGCAGTAAAAAAATCAACTATGGCTACACCTTC. This gives the protein CGSKKINYGYTF.

This clonotype appeared many times. The CDR3 region has the DNA TGTGCCAGCAGCACCGGGACTAAAACCTACGAGCAGTACTTC. Translating it yields CASSTGTKTYEQYF. This rearrangement joins TRBV12-3 or TRBV12-4 to TRBJ2-7; the match to TRBD2 covers 7 bases. The CDR3 loop spans 14 amino acids. J gave up 2 bases and V 6 bases, and 7 bases lay outside the gene matches.

This clonotype was observed at least ten times. The rearrangement links TRBV10-3 to TRBJ2-3, with 9 nucleotides matching TRBD1. This CDR3 spans 14 amino acids. Germline values: CDR1 ENHRY, CDR2 SYGVKD. V lost 9 bases and J lost 3; bases outside the gene matches: 7. CDR3 sequence (DNA): TGTGCCATTAAACCGGGACAGGGAACAGATACGCAGTATTTT. Protein sequence: CAIKPGQGTDTQYF.

The table lists this clonotype with a few counts. This chain links TRBV20-1 with TRBJ1-6; D may be TRBD1 (5 bases). V was shortened by 3 bases and J by 8 bases, with 17 bases between the two germline ends. The germline V gene has CDR1 DFQATT and CDR2 SNEGSKA (reference sequence). The CDR3 is made up of 15 amino acids. This CDR3 reads CSASEGRLRDSPLHF. CDR3 sequence (DNA): TGCAGTGCTAGTGAGGGGCGTTTGAGAGATTCACCCCTCCACTTT.

The J gene is TRBJ1-4, the V gene TRBV7-9; perhaps TRBD1 as D (5 bases). CDR3 length equals 15 residues. The germline V gene has CDR1 SEHNR and CDR2 FQNEAQ (reference sequence). V gave up 5 bases and J gave up 8 bases, with 18 bases separating them. The CDR3 DNA sequence: TGTGCCAGCAGCAGAGGTCGTCAGGGAGACGAAAAACTGTTTTTT. Translated, it gives CASSRGRQGDEKLFF.

Turning to this clonotype: A much larger clone differs from this one at a single base, so this may be a read error. The chain uses TRBV27 and TRBJ1-2; perhaps TRBD1 as D (5 bases). V gave up 5 bases and J gave up 7 bases, with 17 bases separating them. This CDR3 is 14 amino acids long. Looked up from germline, CDR1 is MNHEY and CDR2 is SMNVEV (reference sequence). This chain's CDR3 is CASSPSQTEFGYTF. The CDR3 DNA sequence: TGTGCCAGCAGTCCATCTCAGACAGAGTTTGGCTACACCTTC.

This clonotype has a handful of counts. The chain combines TRBV20-1 with TRBJ2-3; possible D gene TRBD2, 7 bases. Germline V CDR1 and CDR2: DFQATT, SNEGSKA (reference sequence). Trimming left V 4 bases short and J 4 bases short, with 21 bases between. This CDR3 spans 16 amino acids. The CDR3 bases are TGCAGTGCTACCCCCTTAGTGGGCGGGGGCTCAGATACGCAGTATTTT. This translates into CSATPLVGGGSDTQYF.

The chain uses TRBV20-1 and TRBJ2-7, with a possible D match to TRBD2 (5 bases). This CDR3 comprises 16 residues. V lost 6 bases, J lost 2 bases, and 23 bases lay in between. The germline V gene has CDR1 DFQATT and CDR2 SNEGSKA (reference sequence). In DNA, the CDR3 is TGCAGTGCCCCCCATCCCGACCGTAGCGACCCCTACGAGCAGTACTTC. It translates to CSAPHPDRSDPYEQYF.

The V and J genes are TRBV19 and TRBJ1-5; no firm D call. Trimming took 1 base from V and 6 from J, leaving 4 bases between them. From germline, CDR1 is LNHDA and CDR2 SQIVND (reference sequence). This CDR3 comprises 12 residues. CDR3 nucleotides: TGTGCCAGTAGTATAGTGCTTCAGCCCCAGCATTTT. Its protein is CASSIVLQPQHF. The complete variable domain, with remaining parts taken from reference TRBV19 and TRBJ1-5, reads DGGITQSPKYLFRKEGQNVTLSCEQNLNHDAMYWYRQDPGQGLRLIYYSQIVNDFQKGDIAEGYSVSREKKESFPLTVTSAQKNPTAFYLCASSIVLQPQHFGDGTRLSIL.

This clonotype was picked up a small number of times. This chain joins TRBV2 and TRBJ2-3, with 13 bases matching TRBD2. Germline V gene sequence: CDR1 SNHLY, CDR2 FYNNEI. The CDR3 contains 14 residues. After removal of 8 bases from V and 4 bases from J, the junction contained 3 bases not matched to a gene. Here the CDR3 DNA reads TGTGCCAGCCTACTAGCGGGAGGGCCAGATACGCAGTATTTT. This encodes CASLLAGGPDTQYF.